This T cell receptor beta chain was recovered during a study of blood T cell repertoires in COVID-19. On the study more broadly: The study drew acute and convalescent COVID-19 samples from the United States, Italy and Spain. T cells, B-cell-depleted T cells, or PBMCs supplied cDNA or gDNA.

V was pared by 4 bases and J by 0 bases, with 11 bases between. The CDR3 spans 15 residues. The germline gives CDR1 KGHDR, CDR2 SFDVKD. The protocol was immunoSEQ multiplex PCR, while the TCRdb copy is restricted to in-frame clones and leaves out a portion. The sample carries around 200,000 clones, about 80% recorded once. The sequence was collected from a human donor in a cohort sampled during active COVID-19. The genes are TRBV24-1 and TRBJ1-1; D may be TRBD1 (5 bases). Sequences were obtained from peripheral blood. The CDR3 bases are TGTGCCACCAGTGACCCAGGGAAGCTGAACACTGAAGCTTTCTTT. Protein sequence: CATSDPGKLNTEAFF.